Presented here are 9 T cell receptor beta chains from one specimen sequenced in a study of blood T cell repertoires in COVID-19. The repertoire was sequenced with immunoSEQ multiplex PCR; TCRdb's copy has only in-frame clones and lacks some. In the table there are some 95,000 clones, around three quarters of which are singletons. The specimen sequenced was peripheral blood. All receptors come from a man in his fifties or sixties who had recovered from COVID-19.

V gene TRBV7-2 combines with J gene TRBJ1-4, with unresolved D. Trimming removed 5 bases from V and 5 bases from J, with 18 bases in between. Germline V CDR1 and CDR2: SGHTA, FQGNSA. This CDR3 comprises 16 residues. The CDR3 DNA reads TGTGCCAGCAGCCCTATTAGGTCTTCGGGGAATGAAAAACTGTTTTTT. As protein: CASSPIRSSGNEKLFF.

J is TRBJ1-1 and V is TRBV12-3 or TRBV12-4; D might be TRBD1 (6 bases). Trimming removed 4 bases from V and 10 bases from J, with 16 bases in between. The CDR3 runs 13 residues. CDR3 DNA: TGTGCCAGCAGTTCCCACGGGGGGCGCGGAGCTTTCTTT. Residues: CASSSHGGRGAFF.

This clone was detected only once. Here the CDR3 reads CASSLVGGENQPQHF. The CDR3, as DNA: TGTGCCAGCAGCTTAGTAGGGGGTGAAAATCAGCCCCAGCATTTT. J is TRBJ1-5 and V is TRBV7-2; D is possibly TRBD1 (6 bases). The ends were cut back, 1 base at V and 4 bases at J, with 11 bases in the middle. Germline assignment: CDR1 SGHTA and CDR2 FQGNSA. The CDR3 is 15 amino acids.

The chain recombines TRBV6-5 with TRBJ1-2; possibly TRBD1 for D (6 bases). Germline CDR1 MNHEY, CDR2 SVGAGI. This CDR3 spans 15 amino acids. V was cut by 0 bases and J by 4 bases, with 12 bases left in between. The CDR3 coding sequence is TGTGCCAGCAGTTACTCAACGACAGGCTCCTATGGCTACACCTTC. Translated: CASSYSTTGSYGYTF.

The chain recombines TRBV11-2 with TRBJ1-5; a possible D gene is TRBD1 (5 bases). The V and J ends lost 5 bases and 5 bases respectively, with 13 bases between them. This CDR3 has 14 amino acids. Looked up from germline, CDR1 is SGHAT and CDR2 is FQNNGV. The CDR3 spells CASSPDSPDQPQHF. CDR3 coding DNA: TGTGCCAGCAGCCCAGACAGCCCCGATCAGCCCCAGCATTTT.

This chain uses TRBV7-2 with TRBJ2-3; 11 nucleotides agree with TRBD2. CDR1 and CDR2 from the germline V gene are SGHTA and FQGNSA. V dropped 4 bases and J dropped 4; count of bases not matched to a gene: 13. The length of the CDR3 is 18 residues. CDR3 coding DNA: TGTGCCAGCAGCTGGCAACCTACTAGCGGGAGTGTAGCAGATACGCAGTATTTT. It translates to CASSWQPTSGSVADTQYF.

The genes are TRBV5-1 and TRBJ2-3; a weak D match, TRBD2 (5 bases). Trimming took off 2 bases at V and 1 base at J, with 14 bases between the two ends. Germline V gene data show CDR1 as SGHRS and CDR2 as YFSETQ. This CDR3 is 16 amino acids long. Here the CDR3 DNA reads TGCGCCAGCAGCTTTGCCCTGGGAGCGGGCACAGATACGCAGTATTTT. This gives the protein CASSFALGAGTDTQYF.

V and J are TRBV5-4 and TRBJ2-7; TRBD1 matches at 11 bases. CDR1 is SGHNT, CDR2 YYREEE, per germline (reference sequence). Trimming took 3 bases from V and 6 from J; bases not matched to a gene: 8. This CDR3 spans 15 amino acids. The chain's CDR3 is CASSSGTGGSVEQYF. Written as DNA, the CDR3 is TGTGCCAGCAGCTCCGGGACAGGGGGGTCAGTCGAGCAGTACTTC.

In this sample, this clone turned up many times. The chain couples TRBV7-6 to TRBJ2-2, with D tentatively TRBD2 (5 bases). The CDR3 is made up of 15 amino acids. Trimming shortened V by 1 base and J by 9 bases, and 15 bases separated the two germline ends. Germline loops: CDR1 SGHVS, CDR2 FNYEAQ. The CDR3 sequence is CASSLVKGSERELFF. Here the CDR3 DNA reads TGTGCCAGCAGCTTAGTTAAAGGGAGTGAGCGGGAGCTGTTTTTT.